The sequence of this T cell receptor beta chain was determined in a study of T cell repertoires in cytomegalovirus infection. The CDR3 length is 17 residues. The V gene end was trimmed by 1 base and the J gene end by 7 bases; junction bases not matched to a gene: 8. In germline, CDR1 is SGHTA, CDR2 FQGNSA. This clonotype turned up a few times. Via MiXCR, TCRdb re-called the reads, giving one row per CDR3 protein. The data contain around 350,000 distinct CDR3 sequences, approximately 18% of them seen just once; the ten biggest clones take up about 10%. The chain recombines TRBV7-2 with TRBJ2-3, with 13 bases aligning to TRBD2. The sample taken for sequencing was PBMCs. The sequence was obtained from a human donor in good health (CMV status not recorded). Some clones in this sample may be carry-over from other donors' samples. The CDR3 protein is CASSLVLLAGGPNTQYF. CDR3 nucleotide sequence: TGTGCCAGCAGCTTAGTCCTACTAGCGGGGGGGCCGAATACGCAGTATTTT.